This TCR beta chain was identified during a study of T cell changes during pregnancy in multiple sclerosis. Produced via immunoSEQ multiplex PCR; TCRdb's table is partial and in-frame only. The sample yields about 59,000 clones, 92% seen once. The CDR3 loop spans 13 amino acids. The ends were cut back, 7 bases at V and 0 bases at J, with 9 bases in the middle. Germline V gene sequence: CDR1 MDHEN, CDR2 SYDVKM. This sequence originates from a female donor in good health, enrolled as a control in a pregnancy study. The sample consisted of peripheral blood, taken in the second trimester of pregnancy. The J gene is TRBJ1-1, the V gene TRBV28, with D possibly matching TRBD1 (5 bases). CDR3 sequence (DNA): TGTGCCAGCACACGGGGGATGAACACTGAAGCTTTCTTT. It encodes CASTRGMNTEAFF.